Below are 3 T cell receptor beta chains sequenced from a single sample in a study of graft-versus-host responses after intestinal transplantation (dated by TCRdb to about 2021). These receptors have no known antigen. Library preparation was by the immunoSEQ multiplex PCR assay. The table comes from immuneACCESS by way of TCRdb, which keeps in-frame sequences with V and J called. Part of the clones is missing from these tables; in studies checked, under half for an unresolved V gene and the rest for unknown reasons. This sample has approximately 90,000 clones in its table, and about 93% of those were observed once. The ten largest account for 6% of the sample. The sample's time point, from its label and the paper: cells obtained before transplantation from donor or recipient. The sample was unstimulated CD8+ T cells sorted from spleen or lymph node cells, taken before intestinal transplant. These receptors were obtained from a human donor who received an intestinal transplant.

This chain uses TRBV6-5 with TRBJ2-3, with 7 bases that match TRBD2. Trimming cost V 2 bases and J 6 bases; bases outside gene matches: 2. This CDR3 has 13 residues. Germline CDR1 MNHEY, CDR2 SVGAGI. CDR3 coding DNA: TGTGCCAGCAGTTACGTGGGGGGGGATACGCAGTATTTT. Its protein is CASSYVGGDTQYF.

This rearrangement joins TRBV19 to TRBJ2-4, with a weak D call TRBD1 (6 bases). V was clipped by 3 bases and J by 0 bases, with 18 bases between them. Germline V CDR1 and CDR2: LNHDA, SQIVND (reference sequence). The CDR3 extends over 18 amino acids. The DNA of the CDR3 is TGTGCCAGTAGTATGAGGGCAGGGGAAAACCTAGCCAAAAACATTCAGTACTTC. Amino acid sequence: CASSMRAGENLAKNIQYF.

The chain joins TRBV21-1 to TRBJ1-1; the tabulated D call, TRBD1, remains unverified against the DNA. TRBV21-1 is shown as a pseudogene. CDR3 length equals 13 residues. The CDR3 protein is CASSRAGTPEAFF. The CDR3 bases are TGTGCCAGCAGCAGGGCAGGTACCCCTGAAGCTTTCTTT.